The 17 T cell receptor beta chains in this list originate from one sample, sequenced in a study of cytomegalovirus exposure and HLA in healthy donors. It was with 60 Vbeta and 13 Jbeta primers that the PCR ran. Sequencing was performed with immunoSEQ multiplex PCR; in TCRdb, only in-frame clones are kept and a portion is missing. The sample includes fewer than 95,000 clones, roughly two thirds of them seen just once. The material sequenced was PBMCs. Receptors originate from a woman between 35 and 50 years old in good health and CMV-seropositive.

This chain uses TRBV28 with TRBJ1-1; TRBD1 aligns across 8 bases. The germline gives CDR1 MDHEN, CDR2 SYDVKM. V dropped 4 bases and J dropped 0; count of bases not matched to a gene: 16. This CDR3 spans 19 amino acids. The CDR3 nucleotides are TGTGCCAGCAGTTACAATTCCGGGACAGGAACCGCTATGAACACTGAAGCTTTCTTT. Its protein product is CASSYNSGTGTAMNTEAFF.

This rearrangement joins TRBV10-1 to TRBJ1-1, with TRBD1 matching 7 bases. The germline CDR1 and CDR2 sequences are WNHNN and SYGVQD (reference sequence). After removal of 6 bases from V and 3 bases from J, the junction contained 4 bases not matched to a gene. The CDR3 sequence is 13 residues long. The CDR3 loop is CASSRDSYTEAFF. CDR3 nucleotide sequence: TGCGCCAGCAGCCGGGACAGCTACACTGAAGCTTTCTTT.

The rearrangement links TRBV18 to TRBJ1-5; TRBD1 might be the D (5 bases). Trimming left V 4 bases short and J 4 bases short, with 17 bases between. The CDR3 is made up of 16 amino acids. Germline V gene lookup returns CDR1 KGHSH and CDR2 LQKENI. CDR3 sequence: CASSLLEGSPNQPQHF. CDR3 coding DNA: TGTGCCAGCTCACTCTTGGAGGGGAGCCCTAATCAGCCCCAGCATTTT. Full variable domain (rest looked up from reference TRBV18 and TRBJ1-5): NAGVMQNPRHLVRRRGQEARLRCSPMKGHSHVYWYRQLPEEGLKFMVYLQKENIIDESGMPKERFSAEFPKEGPSILRIQQVVRGDSAAYFCASSLLEGSPNQPQHFGDGTRLSIL.

The chain links TRBV21-1 to TRBJ1-1; the table calls TRBD1, which could not be checked here. TRBV21-1 is noted as a pseudogene. The CDR3 is 19 amino acids. The CDR3 reads CASSKDPHTGAIMNTEAFF. CDR3 DNA sequence: TGTGCCAGCAGCAAAGACCCACACACAGGGGCCATAATGAACACTGAAGCTTTCTTT.

This sequence joins TRBV4-3 and TRBJ1-2; maybe TRBD1 (6 bases). Germline V gene data show CDR1 as LGHNA and CDR2 as YSLEER. This CDR3 has 17 amino acids. V dropped 0 bases and J dropped 3 bases, with 17 bases sitting between them. The CDR3 DNA is TGCGCCAGCAGCCAAGATCGGGCGGGGGCCTTTGACTATGGCTACACCTTC. The encoded protein is CASSQDRAGAFDYGYTF.

The chain recombines TRBV5-4 with TRBJ2-7, with D perhaps matching TRBD1 (5 bases). The CDR3 runs to 13 residues. V was pared by 0 bases and J by 3 bases, with 7 bases between. CDR1 and CDR2 (germline): SGHNT, YYREEE (reference sequence). The CDR3 coding sequence is TGTGCCAGCAGCTTGGAGGGGCGCTACGAGCAGTACTTC. Protein: CASSLEGRYEQYF.

Points on this clone: An end of the junction does not agree with germline; a read error may underlie this. This specimen includes other DNA sequences encoding the same CDR3. V usage is TRBV28 and J usage is TRBJ1-1, with D hard to call. The germline V gene encodes CDR1 MDHEN and CDR2 SYDVKM. This CDR3 comprises 13 residues. CDR3 sequence: CASSSTVNTEAFF. CDR3 in DNA: TGTGCCAGCAGTTCAACAGTGAACACTGAGGCTTTCTTT.

In its sample, this clone was seen a few times. Distinct nucleotide sequences in the sample also encode this CDR3. The rearrangement joins TRBV5-4 to TRBJ1-5; D not certain. Trimming removed 0 bases from V and 2 bases from J, with 3 bases in between. Germline V gene sequence: CDR1 SGHNT, CDR2 YYREEE (reference sequence). The CDR3 contains 13 residues. The CDR3 bases are TGTGCCAGCAGCTTGGCGGGCAATCAGCCCCAGCATTTT. It specifies CASSLAGNQPQHF. The full variable domain, rest sourced from reference TRBV5-4 and TRBJ1-5, is ETGVTQSPTHLIKTRGQQVTLRCSSQSGHNTVSWYQQALGQGPQFIFQYYREEENGRGNFPPRFSGLQFPNYSSELNVNALELDDSALYLCASSLAGNQPQHFGDGTRLSIL.

The chain recombines TRBV7-2 with TRBJ2-7; D uncertain. Germline V gene data show CDR1 as SGHTA and CDR2 as FQGNSA. With 4 bases removed from V and 0 bases from J, the gap between germline ends came to 7 bases. The CDR3 covers 13 residues. This chain's CDR3 is CASSSLVSYEQYF. The CDR3 DNA is TGTGCCAGCAGCTCCTTAGTCTCCTACGAGCAGTACTTC.

This chain links TRBV18 with TRBJ1-1; D possibly corresponds to TRBD1 (6 bases). V dropped 2 bases and J dropped 3 bases, with 13 bases sitting between them. The CDR3 spans 15 residues. The V gene's germline CDR1 is KGHSH and CDR2 LQKENI. The CDR3 here is CASSPVRGSHTEAFF. CDR3 DNA: TGTGCCAGCTCACCAGTCAGGGGTTCCCACACTGAAGCTTTCTTT.

This chain joins TRBV30 and TRBJ2-1; TRBD1 aligns across 9 bases. The length of the CDR3 is 15 residues. The trim removed 5 bases at V and 3 bases at J, leaving 8 bases unmatched. From germline, CDR1 is GTSNPN and CDR2 SVGIG (reference sequence). The CDR3, as DNA: TGTGCCTGGGACGGTACAGGGGGCATCTACAATGAGCAGTTCTTC. Translation: CAWDGTGGIYNEQFF.

In this sample, this clone turned up a few times. Additional DNA sequences in this sample encode the identical CDR3. This chain uses TRBV6-6 with TRBJ1-2, with D possibly TRBD1 on 5 matching bases. V lost 5 bases and J lost 3, with 10 bases in between. This CDR3 comprises 13 residues. Germline V CDR1 and CDR2: MNHNY, SVGAGI (reference sequence). The CDR3 here is CASSPTGDYGYTF. The CDR3 bases are TGTGCCAGCAGTCCTACGGGGGACTATGGCTACACCTTC.

The CDR3 sequence is CASRGPGQGGINEKLFF. CDR3 DNA: TGTGCCAGCAGAGGTCCGGGACAGGGGGGGATTAATGAAAAACTGTTTTTT. J is TRBJ1-4 and V is TRBV27, with 11 bases aligning to TRBD1. With V trimmed by 6 bases and J by 4 bases, 10 bases remained unmatched. Germline V CDR1 and CDR2: MNHEY, SMNVEV (reference sequence). The CDR3 has 17 amino acids.

V and J are TRBV29-1 and TRBJ2-1; 11 bases match TRBD2. J lost 0 bases, V lost 2 bases, and 6 bases had no gene match. The CDR3 contains 17 residues. The germline gives CDR1 SQVTM, CDR2 ANQGSEA. The CDR3 coding sequence is TGCAGCGTTGAAAGGCTAGCGGGGGGATTCTCCTACAATGAGCAGTTCTTC. The encoded protein is CSVERLAGGFSYNEQFF.

V gene TRBV6-5 combines with J gene TRBJ1-1; D is uncertain. This CDR3 comprises 13 residues. Trimming removed 2 bases at V and 2 bases at J, with 6 bases between. The germline CDR1 and CDR2 sequences are MNHEY and SVGAGI. CDR3 nucleotide sequence: TGTGCCAGCAGTTACGGAGGAAACACTGAAGCTTTCTTT. It codes for CASSYGGNTEAFF.

V is TRBV28 and J is TRBJ2-7; a possible D gene is TRBD1 (6 bases). V lost 5 bases to trimming and J lost 2 bases, with 16 bases between them. The CDR3 totals 15 residues. From germline, CDR1 is MDHEN and CDR2 SYDVKM. The CDR3 loop reads CASSQFDRLTYEQYF. The DNA for the CDR3 is TGTGCCAGCAGTCAATTCGACAGGCTTACCTACGAGCAGTACTTC.

The chain couples TRBV6-1 to TRBJ1-4; possible D gene TRBD1, 5 bases. CDR1 is MNHNS and CDR2 is SASEGT in the germline V gene. Trimming left V 8 bases short and J 5 bases short, with 15 bases between. This CDR3 spans 14 amino acids. The CDR3 loop reads CASRRGGPNEKLFF. DNA of the CDR3: TGTGCCAGCCGGCGGGGGGGACCCAATGAAAAACTGTTTTTT.